The entry that follows covers one TCR beta chain sequence. The antigen remains undetermined. Identification of naive CD8+ T cells rested on CD45RO-CCR7+CD27+CD95- status. This record comes from a study of CXCR3-negative and CXCR3-positive naive CD8 T cells. Findings and caveats of the study: Naive CXCR3-positive cells had TRB CDR3s more hydrophobic than those of CXCR3-negative naive cells.

This CDR3 spans 14 amino acids. Germline V gene sequence: CDR1 SGHRS, CDR2 YFSETQ. The TRB libraries of cDNA were built by UMI-labeled 5' RACE. TCRdb re-called the 5' RACE reads, yielding one record per CDR3 amino acid sequence without DNA. The sample has 150,000 or so distinct CDR3 sequences. This chain uses TRBV5-1 with TRBJ2-1; without DNA, the TCRdb call of TRBD1 cannot be checked. Sequencing was done on a sample of naive CXCR3- CD8+ T cells from blood. Subset reported: CD45RO-CCR7+CD27+CD95- naive CD8+ T cells lacking CXCR3 (TNR3-). This clonotype was sampled from a human donor in good health. Some clones in this sample may be carry-over from other donors' samples. The CDR3 is CASRGENSGVEQFF.